Sequencing of this T cell receptor beta chain was carried out in a study of Graves' ophthalmopathy and Graves' hyperthyroidism. Pregnant or lactating patients and those with other autoimmune diseases or uncontrolled infections were excluded. Clinical symptoms and serum thyroxine were used for diagnosis; TRAb, thyroid ultrasound and orbital computed tomography were also relied on. Overall study findings and caveats: Also, most clonotypes expanded in the thyroid above 0.001 frequency appeared in blood. As the model predicted ophthalmopathy progression, it achieved a sensitivity of 70% to 71% and a specificity of about 72%.

RNA transcripts served as template for amplifying TCR beta CDR3 sequences. Following a first-round RT-PCR that used HTBI primers, a second-round multiplex PCR was carried out. In TCRdb, the multiplex PCR reads were re-called with MiXCR into one record per CDR3 protein. Of about 1.2 million distinct CDR3 sequences in the sample, less than 45% were seen once. To note about this clonotype: Its antigen is not identified.

The CDR3 has 14 amino acids. V was pared by 7 bases and J by 3 bases, with 6 bases of the junction left unmatched. Looked up from germline, CDR1 is SGDLS and CDR2 is YYNGEE. The TCR originated in an adult man with Graves' hyperthyroidism. Sequences were obtained from peripheral blood or thyroid tissue (not recorded which). The chain links TRBV9 to TRBJ1-1, with TRBD1 identical over 10 bases. CDR3 nucleotide sequence: TGTGCCAGCCGGCGGACAGGGGGGGACACTGAAGCTTTCTTT. Amino acid sequence: CASRRTGGDTEAFF.